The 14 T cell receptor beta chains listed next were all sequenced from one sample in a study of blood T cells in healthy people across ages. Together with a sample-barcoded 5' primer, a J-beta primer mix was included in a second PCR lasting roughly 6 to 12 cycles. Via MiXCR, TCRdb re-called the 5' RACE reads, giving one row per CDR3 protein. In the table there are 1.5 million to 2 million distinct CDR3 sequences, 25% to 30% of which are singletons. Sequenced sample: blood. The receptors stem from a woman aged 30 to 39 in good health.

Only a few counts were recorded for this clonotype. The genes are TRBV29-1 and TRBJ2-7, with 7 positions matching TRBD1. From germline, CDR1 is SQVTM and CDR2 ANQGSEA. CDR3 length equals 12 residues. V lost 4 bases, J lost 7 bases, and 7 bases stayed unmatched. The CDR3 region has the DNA TGCAGCGTTGGCGACAGGGTGGGAGAGCAGTACTTC. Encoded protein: CSVGDRVGEQYF.

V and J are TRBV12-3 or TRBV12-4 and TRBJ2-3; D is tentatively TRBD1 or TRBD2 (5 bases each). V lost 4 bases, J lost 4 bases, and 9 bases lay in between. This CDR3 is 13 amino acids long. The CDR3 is CASSSWGSDTQYF. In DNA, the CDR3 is TGTGCCAGCAGTTCATGGGGGTCAGATACGCAGTATTTT.

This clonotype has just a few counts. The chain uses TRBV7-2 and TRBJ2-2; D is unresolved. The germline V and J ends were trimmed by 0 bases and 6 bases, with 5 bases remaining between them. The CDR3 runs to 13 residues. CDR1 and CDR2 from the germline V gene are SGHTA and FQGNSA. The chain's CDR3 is CASSLAASGELFF. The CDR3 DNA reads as TGTGCCAGCAGCTTAGCGGCCTCCGGGGAGCTGTTTTTT.

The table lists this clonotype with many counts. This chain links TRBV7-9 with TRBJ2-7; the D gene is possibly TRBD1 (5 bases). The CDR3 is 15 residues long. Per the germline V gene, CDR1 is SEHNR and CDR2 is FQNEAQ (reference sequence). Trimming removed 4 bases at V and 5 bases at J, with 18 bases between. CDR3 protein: CASSSKDRLLNEQYF. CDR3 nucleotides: TGTGCCAGCAGCTCCAAAGACAGATTACTAAACGAGCAGTACTTC.

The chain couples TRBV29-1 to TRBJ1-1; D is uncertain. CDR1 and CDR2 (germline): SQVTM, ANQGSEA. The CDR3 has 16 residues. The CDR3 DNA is TGCATCGCTGGGAGGGCCCCCATCAGCAAGCCCCCTGAAGCTTTCTTT. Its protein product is CIAGRAPISKPPEAFF.

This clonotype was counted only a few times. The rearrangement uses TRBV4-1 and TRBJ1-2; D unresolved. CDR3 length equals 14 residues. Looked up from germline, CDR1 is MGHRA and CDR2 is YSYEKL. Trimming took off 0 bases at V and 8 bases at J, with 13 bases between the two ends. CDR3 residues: CASSQDRAVRGYTF. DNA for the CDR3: TGCGCCAGCAGCCAAGACAGAGCGGTTCGCGGCTACACCTTC.

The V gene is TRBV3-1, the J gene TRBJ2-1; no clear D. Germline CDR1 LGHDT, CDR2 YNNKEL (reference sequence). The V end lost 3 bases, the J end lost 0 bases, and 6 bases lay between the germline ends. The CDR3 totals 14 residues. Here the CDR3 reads CASSHGYSYNEQFF. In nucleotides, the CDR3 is TGTGCCAGCAGCCACGGATACTCCTACAATGAGCAGTTCTTC.

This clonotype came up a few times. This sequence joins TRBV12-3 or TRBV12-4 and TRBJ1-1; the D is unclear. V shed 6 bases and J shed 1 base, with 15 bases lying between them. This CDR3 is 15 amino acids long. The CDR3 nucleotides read TGTGCCAGCAGGGGAGGGCCCTATTCGAACACTGAAGCTTTCTTT. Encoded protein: CASRGGPYSNTEAFF.

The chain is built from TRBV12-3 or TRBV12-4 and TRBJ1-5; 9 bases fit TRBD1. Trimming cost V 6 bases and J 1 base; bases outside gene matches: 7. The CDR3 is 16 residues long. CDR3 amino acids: CASSRVGTGSNQPQHF. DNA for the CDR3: TGTGCCAGCAGCCGTGTCGGGACAGGGAGCAATCAGCCCCAGCATTTT.

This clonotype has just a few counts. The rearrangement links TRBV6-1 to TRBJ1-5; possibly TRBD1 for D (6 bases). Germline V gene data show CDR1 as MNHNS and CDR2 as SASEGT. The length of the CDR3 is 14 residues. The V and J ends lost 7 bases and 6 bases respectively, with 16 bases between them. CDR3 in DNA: TGTGCCAGCATTCAGACAGGTTTGAGTCAGCCCCAGCATTTT. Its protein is CASIQTGLSQPQHF.

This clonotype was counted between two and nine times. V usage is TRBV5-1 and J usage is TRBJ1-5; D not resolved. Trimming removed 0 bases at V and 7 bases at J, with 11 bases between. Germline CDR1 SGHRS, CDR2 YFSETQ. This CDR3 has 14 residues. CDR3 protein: CASSLDPAGQPQHF. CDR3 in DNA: TGCGCCAGCAGCTTGGATCCCGCGGGGCAGCCCCAGCATTTT.

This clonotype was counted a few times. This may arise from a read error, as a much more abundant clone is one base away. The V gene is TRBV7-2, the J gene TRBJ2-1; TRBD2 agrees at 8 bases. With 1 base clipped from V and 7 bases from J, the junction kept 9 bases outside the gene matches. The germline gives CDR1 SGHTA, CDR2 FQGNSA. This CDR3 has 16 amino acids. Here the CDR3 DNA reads TGTGCCAGCAGCTTAGGTGGGACTAGGGGTAGGAATGAGCAGTTCTTC. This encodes CASSLGGTRGRNEQFF. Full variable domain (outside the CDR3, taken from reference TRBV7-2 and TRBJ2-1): GAGVSQSPSNKVTEKGKDVELRCDPISGHTALYWYRQSLGQGLEFLIYFQGNSAPDKSGLPSDRFSAERTGGSVSTLTIQRTQQEDSAVYLCASSLGGTRGRNEQFFGPGTRLTVL.

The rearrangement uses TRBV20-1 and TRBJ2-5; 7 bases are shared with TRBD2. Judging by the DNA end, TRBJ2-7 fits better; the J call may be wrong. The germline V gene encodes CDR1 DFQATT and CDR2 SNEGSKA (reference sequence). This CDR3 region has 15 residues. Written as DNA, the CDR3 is TGCAGTGCTAGAGACCGGGCGGGAGTTATCGACGAGCAGTACTTC. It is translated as CSARDRAGVIDEQYF.

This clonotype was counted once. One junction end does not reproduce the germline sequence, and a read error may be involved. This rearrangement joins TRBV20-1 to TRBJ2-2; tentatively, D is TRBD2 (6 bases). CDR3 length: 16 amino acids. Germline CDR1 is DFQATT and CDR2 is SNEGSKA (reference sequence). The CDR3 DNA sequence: TGTAGTGCTAGAGATACCGCAGGGAGGTACACCGGGGAGCTGTTTTTT. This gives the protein CSARDTAGRYTGELFF.